This T cell receptor beta chain derives from a study of monozygotic twins with inflammatory bowel disease. A word on this clonotype: Its antigen is unidentified.

Study-level findings and limits: Support was absent for any single strong signal or clonotype linked to IBD.

The CDR3 runs 15 residues. Germline values: CDR1 LGHNA, CDR2 YNFKEQ. The authors made each sample's cDNA in eight separate reactions. TCRdb reprocessed the 5' RACE reads, with one entry per CDR3 protein and no DNA. Reported are about 300,000 distinct CDR3 sequences; the ten largest clones contain roughly 5.8%. The clonotype originates from a human donor with ulcerative colitis or Crohn's disease, or a healthy co-twin of an affected twin (not recorded which). V and J are TRBV4-2 and TRBJ2-7; TCRdb's D call, TRBD1, is unchecked because there is no DNA. The specimen was blood. The CDR3 loop reads CASSQEAGAVGEQYF.